The 29 T cell receptor beta chains presented below share a single source sample, sequenced in a study of Ad26.COV2.S vaccination and SARS-CoV-2 variants. Assay: immunoSEQ multiplex PCR; the TCRdb copy retains only in-frame clones and omits some. The data hold about 350,000 clones, with 88% observed a single time. This sample's treatment: approximately 18 received Ad26.COV2.S at low or high dose, single or two shots; five or six received placebo; per-sample allocation not given. Specimen acquisition occurred on day 63 following the initial vaccine or placebo injection. This material consisted of peripheral blood, taken in a trial of Ad26.COV2.S vaccine versus placebo. These receptors came from a person aged 18-60 years who received the Ad26.COV2.S COVID-19 vaccine or a placebo.

The chain links TRBV4-3 to TRBJ2-4; D not resolved. The CDR3 extends over 14 amino acids. Germline V lookup: CDR1 LGHNA, CDR2 YSLEER. Deletions cut 4 bases from V and 2 bases from J, with 9 bases between. The DNA for the CDR3 is TGCGCCAGCAGCCCTGGCACGTCCAAAAACATTCAGTACTTC. It is translated as CASSPGTSKNIQYF.

This chain links TRBV5-1 with TRBJ2-1; 7 positions match TRBD1. The CDR3 sequence is 14 residues long. Germline values: CDR1 SGHRS, CDR2 YFSETQ. V was pared by 0 bases and J by 7 bases, with 4 bases of the junction left unmatched. The CDR3, as DNA: TGCGCCAGCAGCTTGGGGGACAGCAATAATGAGCAGTTCTTC. This gives the protein CASSLGDSNNEQFF.

The rearrangement uses TRBV5-6 and TRBJ1-2; tentatively, D is TRBD1 (6 bases). Germline CDR1 reads SGHDT; CDR2 reads YYEEEE. V was pared by 6 bases and J by 7 bases, with 22 bases between. The CDR3 runs 15 residues. The DNA for the CDR3 is TGTGCCAGCACCCCTCGCGGGGGCGCCTCTGGTGGCTACACCTTC. Encoded protein: CASTPRGGASGGYTF. The full variable domain, in which reference TRBV5-6 and TRBJ1-2 provide the parts outside the CDR3, is DAGVTQSPTHLIKTRGQQVTLRCSPKSGHDTVSWYQQALGQGPQFIFQYYEEEERQRGNFPDRFSGHQFPNYSSELNVNALLLGDSALYLCASTPRGGASGGYTFGSGTRLTVV.

The chain recombines TRBV7-9 with TRBJ2-7, with D possibly being TRBD1 (6 bases). The CDR3 runs to 13 residues. Germline values: CDR1 SEHNR, CDR2 FQNEAQ (reference sequence). Deletions cut 5 bases from V and 4 bases from J, with 12 bases between. CDR3 sequence: CASSDGTGYEQYF. The CDR3 bases are TGTGCCAGCAGCGACGGTACAGGGTACGAGCAGTACTTC. The whole variable domain, filled in from reference TRBV7-9 and TRBJ2-7, reads DTGVSQNPRHKITKRGQNVTFRCDPISEHNRLYWYRQTLGQGPEFLTYFQNEAQLEKSRLLSDRFSAERPKGSFSTLEIQRTEQGDSAMYLCASSDGTGYEQYFGPGTRLTVT.

The chain employs TRBV5-8 and TRBJ2-5; 9 bases line up with TRBD1. With V trimmed by 5 bases and J by 4 bases, 9 bases remained unmatched. Per germline, CDR1 SGHTS and CDR2 YDEGEE. The CDR3 consists of 15 residues. This CDR3 is CASSSGTGWGETQYF. In DNA, the CDR3 is TGTGCCAGCAGTTCCGGGACAGGGTGGGGAGAGACCCAGTACTTC.

The gene calls are TRBV19 and TRBJ2-7, with TRBD2 identical over 7 bases. Germline loops: CDR1 LNHDA, CDR2 SQIVND (reference sequence). The CDR3 runs 14 residues. V shed 5 bases, J shed 3 bases, and the junction held 7 bases outside the gene matches. This CDR3 is CASSEGDYNYEQYF. The CDR3 DNA is TGTGCCAGTAGTGAAGGGGACTACAACTACGAGCAGTACTTC. Together with reference TRBV19 and TRBJ2-7, the CDR3 gives the full variable domain: DGGITQSPKYLFRKEGQNVTLSCEQNLNHDAMYWYRQDPGQGLRLIYYSQIVNDFQKGDIAEGYSVSREKKESFPLTVTSAQKNPTAFYLCASSEGDYNYEQYFGPGTRLTVT.

The chain has TRBV2 and TRBJ2-7; D call uncertain. Germline CDR1 and CDR2: SNHLY and FYNNEI. V was clipped by 6 bases and J by 0 bases, with 9 bases between them. The CDR3 extends over 13 amino acids. The CDR3, as DNA: TGTGCCAGCAGGGACGCCAACTCCTACGAGCAGTACTTC. This translates into CASRDANSYEQYF.

The V and J genes are TRBV7-2 and TRBJ1-4, with D unresolved. The CDR3 contains 13 residues. Germline values: CDR1 SGHTA, CDR2 FQGNSA. Trimming left V 1 base short and J 8 bases short, with 8 bases between. This chain's CDR3 is CASSLVFAEKLFF. The CDR3 coding sequence is TGTGCCAGCAGCTTAGTTTTCGCGGAAAAACTGTTTTTT.

V and J are TRBV19 and TRBJ2-6; D possibly matches TRBD1 or TRBD2 (7 bases each). The CDR3 extends over 16 amino acids. CDR1 is LNHDA and CDR2 is SQIVND in the germline V gene (reference sequence). V gave up 7 bases and J gave up 3 bases, with 16 bases separating them. CDR3: CASTPGGADGANVLTF. For the CDR3, the DNA is TGTGCCAGTACCCCAGGGGGGGCGGATGGGGCCAACGTCCTGACTTTC.

The chain is built from TRBV3-1 (or the pseudogene TRBV3-2) and TRBJ2-1, with 11 bases lining up with TRBD2. V lost 4 bases to trimming and J lost 4 bases; unmatched junction nucleotides: 6. From germline, CDR1 is LGHDT and CDR2 YNNKEL (reference sequence). The CDR3 consists of 16 residues. The CDR3 DNA reads as TGTGCCAGCAGCCTATCCGGGACTAGCGGTTACAATGAGCAGTTCTTC. Protein: CASSLSGTSGYNEQFF.

The V and J genes are TRBV29-1 and TRBJ1-1, with D possibly matching TRBD1 (5 bases). Looked up from germline, CDR1 is SQVTM and CDR2 is ANQGSEA. V was pared by 3 bases and J by 5 bases, with 19 bases between. This CDR3 comprises 15 residues. CDR3 in DNA: TGCAGCGTTGATAAAGAGTATGGGGCTAGGACTGAAGCTTTCTTT. Translated: CSVDKEYGARTEAFF.

The V and J genes are TRBV27 and TRBJ1-4; the D is unclear. Germline V gene data show CDR1 as MNHEY and CDR2 as SMNVEV (reference sequence). V dropped 10 bases and J dropped 5 bases, with 17 bases sitting between them. The CDR3 has 14 residues. DNA for the CDR3: TGTGCCACCAAGCTCGAAGGCGGAAATGAAAAACTGTTTTTT. This sequence encodes CATKLEGGNEKLFF.

This chain joins TRBV20-1 and TRBJ2-7; 7 bases fit TRBD1. From germline, CDR1 is DFQATT and CDR2 SNEGSKA (reference sequence). This CDR3 has 11 amino acids. This CDR3 reads CRGTAGYEQYF. Here the CDR3 DNA reads TGCAGGGGGACAGCCGGGTACGAGCAGTACTTC.

V is TRBV6-5 and J is TRBJ2-2, with D unresolved. The CDR3 length is 14 residues. CDR1 is MNHEY, CDR2 SVGAGI, per germline. The V gene lost 4 bases and the J gene lost 8 bases, with 14 bases spanning the gap. This CDR3 reads CASSSDGGLGELFF. CDR3 coding DNA: TGTGCCAGCAGTTCTGACGGTGGGCTTGGGGAGCTGTTTTTT.

J is TRBJ2-1 and V is TRBV18; the match to TRBD1 covers 7 bases. With 3 bases clipped from V and 8 bases from J, the junction kept 4 bases outside the gene matches. This CDR3 is 13 amino acids long. Germline loops: CDR1 KGHSH, CDR2 LQKENI. The CDR3 coding sequence is TGTGCCAGCTCACCCAGGGGGACGGATGAGCAGTTCTTC. It specifies CASSPRGTDEQFF.

This clone has only one observation. The chain joins TRBV7-9 to TRBJ1-5; 7 bases align to TRBD1. V shed 4 bases and J 0 bases; nucleotides not matched to a gene: 6. The CDR3 has 16 amino acids. The germline V gene encodes CDR1 SEHNR and CDR2 FQNEAQ (reference sequence). The CDR3 DNA sequence: TGTGCCAGCAGCTCGGACAGGACACTTAGCAATCAGCCCCAGCATTTT. It codes for CASSSDRTLSNQPQHF.

CDR3 nucleotides: TGTGCCAGCAGTTACTCGGGAGGGGATCAAGCTTTCTTT. Protein product: CASSYSGGDQAFF. The chain combines TRBV6-6 with TRBJ1-1; a weak D match, TRBD1 (5 bases). The ends were cut back, 0 bases at V and 9 bases at J, with 11 bases in the middle. CDR3 length: 13 amino acids. Germline values: CDR1 MNHNY, CDR2 SVGAGI (reference sequence).

The chain links TRBV21-1 to TRBJ1-2; the table assigns TRBD1, which was not confirmed against the DNA. TRBV21-1 is tagged as a pseudogene. The CDR3 extends over 14 amino acids. The CDR3 reads CASSKLQGIDGYTF. The DNA of the CDR3 is TGTGCCAGCAGCAAACTACAGGGAATTGATGGCTACACCTTC.

The chain recombines TRBV28 with TRBJ1-2; D possibly corresponds to TRBD1 (5 bases). The V end was cut by 6 bases, the J end by 7 bases, with 18 bases between. The CDR3 runs to 14 residues. The V gene's germline CDR1 is MDHEN and CDR2 SYDVKM. CDR3: CASSVGPVGTGYTF. The DNA of the CDR3 is TGTGCCAGCAGCGTGGGGCCCGTAGGGACTGGCTACACCTTC.

On this clone: Other DNA sequences in the sample encode the same CDR3. The rearrangement links TRBV3-1 (or the pseudogene TRBV3-2) to TRBJ2-3; D not certain. Trimming removed 1 base from V and 4 bases from J, with 3 bases in between. CDR3 length: 12 amino acids. Germline CDR1 LGHDT, CDR2 YNNKEL (reference sequence). CDR3 in amino acids: CASSQVSDTQYF. The CDR3 bases are TGTGCCAGCAGCCAAGTATCAGATACGCAGTATTTT.

The V and J genes are TRBV5-1 and TRBJ2-6, with D hard to call. The CDR3 is 17 amino acids. With 0 bases removed from V and 0 bases from J, the gap between germline ends came to 10 bases. The germline CDR1 and CDR2 sequences are SGHRS and YFSETQ. CDR3 region: CASSLGGSGSGANVLTF. Here the CDR3 DNA reads TGCGCCAGCAGCTTGGGAGGTTCCGGCTCTGGGGCCAACGTCCTGACTTTC.

V usage is TRBV28 and J usage is TRBJ1-5; no definite D call. This CDR3 region has 15 residues. CDR1 is MDHEN, CDR2 SYDVKM, per germline. Trimming left V 2 bases short and J 5 bases short, with 13 bases between. The CDR3 spells CASSLGGQRDQPQHF. Written as DNA, the CDR3 is TGTGCCAGCAGTTTAGGAGGGCAAAGAGATCAGCCCCAGCATTTT.

V and J are TRBV5-8 and TRBJ2-7; 8 bases fit TRBD2. CDR3 length equals 17 residues. Germline CDR1 is SGHTS and CDR2 is YDEGEE. V lost 0 bases, J lost 4 bases, and 12 bases stayed unmatched. CDR3 sequence: CASSLGSGASGMYEQYF. The CDR3 DNA sequence: TGTGCCAGCAGCTTGGGTAGCGGGGCCAGCGGAATGTACGAGCAGTACTTC.

V usage is TRBV9 and J usage is TRBJ2-5; D unresolved. This CDR3 comprises 14 residues. V was trimmed by 4 bases and J by 2 bases, leaving 12 bases between them. Germline-derived CDR1 and CDR2 are SGDLS and YYNGEE. The CDR3 is CASSPRALQETQYF. The CDR3 DNA follows: TGTGCCAGCAGCCCCCGGGCGCTTCAAGAGACCCAGTACTTC.

The V gene is TRBV28, the J gene TRBJ1-2, with unresolved D. Looked up from germline, CDR1 is MDHEN and CDR2 is SYDVKM. The germline V and J ends were trimmed by 3 bases and 4 bases, with 18 bases remaining between them. CDR3 length equals 16 residues. CDR3 in amino acids: CASSFVAAQVSYGYTF. CDR3 bases: TGTGCCAGCAGTTTCGTGGCCGCCCAGGTATCCTATGGCTACACCTTC.

CDR3 in amino acids: CASSFFPITNGATNEKLFF. CDR3 nucleotide sequence: TGTGCCAGCAGCTTCTTCCCGATAACCAACGGTGCAACTAATGAAAAACTGTTTTTT. The rearrangement joins TRBV3-1 (or the pseudogene TRBV3-2) to TRBJ1-4; D is unresolved. Germline loops: CDR1 LGHDT, CDR2 YNNKEL (reference sequence). The CDR3 extends over 19 amino acids. V lost 5 bases to trimming and J lost 0 bases, with 22 bases between them.

The chain carries TRBV7-8 and TRBJ2-7; TRBD1 aligns across 10 bases. The CDR3 sequence is 14 residues long. CDR1 is SGHVS and CDR2 is FQNEAQ in the germline V gene. The ends lost 5 bases at V and 7 bases at J; junction bases unmatched: 8. The CDR3 protein is CASSKRQGAGEQYF. CDR3 coding DNA: TGTGCCAGCAGCAAACGACAGGGGGCGGGTGAGCAGTACTTC.

The chain recombines TRBV12-5 with TRBJ2-3; no definite D call. Germline assignment: CDR1 LGHNT and CDR2 FRNRAP. The CDR3 extends over 18 amino acids. V was pared by 0 bases and J by 2 bases, with 18 bases between. The CDR3 DNA reads as TGTGCTAGTGGTTTGGTACCCCTGGTCCTCTTGGACACAGATACGCAGTATTTT. Residues: CASGLVPLVLLDTDTQYF.

The V and J genes are TRBV7-3 and TRBJ2-3; the match to TRBD1 covers 7 bases. The CDR3 consists of 16 residues. Losses at the gene ends were 1 base for V and 2 bases for J; bases not matched to a gene: 6. Germline CDR1 SGHTA, CDR2 FQGTGA. The CDR3 protein is CASSLRGQLDTDTQYF. The CDR3 DNA follows: TGTGCCAGCAGCTTAAGGGGACAGCTCGACACAGATACGCAGTATTTT. Supplemented by reference TRBV7-3 and TRBJ2-3, the full variable domain reads GAGVSQTPSNKVTEKGKYVELRCDPISGHTALYWYRQSLGQGPEFLIYFQGTGAADDSGLPNDRFFAVRPEGSVSTLKIQRTERGDSAVYLCASSLRGQLDTDTQYFGPGTRLTVL.